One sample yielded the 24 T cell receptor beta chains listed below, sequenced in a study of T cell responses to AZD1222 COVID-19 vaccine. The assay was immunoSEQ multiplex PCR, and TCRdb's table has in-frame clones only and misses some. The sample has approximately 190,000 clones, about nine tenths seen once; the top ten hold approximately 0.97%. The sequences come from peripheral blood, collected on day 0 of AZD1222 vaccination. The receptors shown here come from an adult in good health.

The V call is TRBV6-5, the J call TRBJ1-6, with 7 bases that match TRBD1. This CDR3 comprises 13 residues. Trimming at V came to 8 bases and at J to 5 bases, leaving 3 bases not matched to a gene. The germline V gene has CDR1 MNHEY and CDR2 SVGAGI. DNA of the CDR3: TGTGCCAGCGGTACAGGGGATAATTCACCCCTCCACTTT. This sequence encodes CASGTGDNSPLHF.

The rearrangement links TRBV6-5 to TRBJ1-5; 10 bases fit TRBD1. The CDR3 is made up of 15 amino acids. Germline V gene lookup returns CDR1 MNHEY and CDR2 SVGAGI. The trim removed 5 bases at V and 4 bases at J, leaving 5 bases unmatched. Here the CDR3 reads CASSRQGARNQPQHF. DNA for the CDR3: TGTGCCAGCAGTAGACAGGGGGCAAGGAATCAGCCCCAGCATTTT.

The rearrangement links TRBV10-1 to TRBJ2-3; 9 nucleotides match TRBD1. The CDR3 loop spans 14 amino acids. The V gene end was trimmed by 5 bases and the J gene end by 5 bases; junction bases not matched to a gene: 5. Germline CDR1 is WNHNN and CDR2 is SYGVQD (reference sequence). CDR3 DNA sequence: TGCGCCAGCAGTCGGGACAGGGTCCAAGATACGCAGTATTTT. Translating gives CASSRDRVQDTQYF.

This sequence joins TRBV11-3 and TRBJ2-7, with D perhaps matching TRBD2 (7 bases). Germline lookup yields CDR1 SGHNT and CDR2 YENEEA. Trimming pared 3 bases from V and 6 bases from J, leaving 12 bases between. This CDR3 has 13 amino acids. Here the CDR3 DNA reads TGTGCCAGCAGCTTCGAGGGAGGGGGCGAGCAGTACTTC. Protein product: CASSFEGGGEQYF.

The CDR3: CASSSDRGGTEAFF. The DNA for the CDR3 is TGCGCCAGCAGCTCAGACAGGGGAGGCACTGAAGCTTTCTTT. The V and J genes are TRBV5-1 and TRBJ1-1; 8 bases fit TRBD1. This CDR3 comprises 14 residues. The J segment lost 4 bases and the V segment lost 3 bases, leaving 5 bases of the junction unmatched. Germline-derived CDR1 and CDR2 are SGHRS and YFSETQ.

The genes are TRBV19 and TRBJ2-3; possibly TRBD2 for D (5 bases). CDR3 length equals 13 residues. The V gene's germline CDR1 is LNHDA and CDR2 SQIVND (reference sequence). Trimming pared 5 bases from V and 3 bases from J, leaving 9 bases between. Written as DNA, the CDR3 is TGTGCCAGTAGTGAGGGTGGAACAGATACGCAGTATTTT. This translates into CASSEGGTDTQYF. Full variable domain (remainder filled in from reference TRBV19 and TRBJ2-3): DGGITQSPKYLFRKEGQNVTLSCEQNLNHDAMYWYRQDPGQGLRLIYYSQIVNDFQKGDIAEGYSVSREKKESFPLTVTSAQKNPTAFYLCASSEGGTDTQYFGPGTRLTVL.

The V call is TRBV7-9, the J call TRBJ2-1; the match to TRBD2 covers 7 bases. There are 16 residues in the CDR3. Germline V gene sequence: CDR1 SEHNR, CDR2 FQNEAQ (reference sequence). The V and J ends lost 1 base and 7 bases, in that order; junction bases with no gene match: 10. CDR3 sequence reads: CASSLDREVTSNEQFF. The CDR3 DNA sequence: TGTGCCAGCAGCTTAGATCGGGAGGTCACCAGTAATGAGCAGTTCTTC.

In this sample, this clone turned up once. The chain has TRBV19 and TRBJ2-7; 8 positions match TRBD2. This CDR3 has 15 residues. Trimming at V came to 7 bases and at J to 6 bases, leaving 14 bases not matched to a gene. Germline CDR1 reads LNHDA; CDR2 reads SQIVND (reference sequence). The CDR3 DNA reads TGTGCCAGTATGGCTTCGGGACTAGGTTGGGGCGAGCAGTACTTC. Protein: CASMASGLGWGEQYF.

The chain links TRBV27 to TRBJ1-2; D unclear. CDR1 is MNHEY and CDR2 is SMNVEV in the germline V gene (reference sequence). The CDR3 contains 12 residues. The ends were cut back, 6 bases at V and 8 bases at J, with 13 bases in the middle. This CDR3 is CASRDLLGGYTF. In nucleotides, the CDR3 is TGTGCCAGCAGGGACCTACTGGGGGGCTACACCTTC.

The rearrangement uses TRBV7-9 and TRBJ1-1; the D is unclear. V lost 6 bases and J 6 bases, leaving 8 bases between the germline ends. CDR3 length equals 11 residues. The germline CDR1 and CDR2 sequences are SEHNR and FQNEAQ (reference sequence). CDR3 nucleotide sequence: TGTGCCAGCAGAGGCGGGGCTGAAGCTTTCTTT. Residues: CASRGGAEAFF.

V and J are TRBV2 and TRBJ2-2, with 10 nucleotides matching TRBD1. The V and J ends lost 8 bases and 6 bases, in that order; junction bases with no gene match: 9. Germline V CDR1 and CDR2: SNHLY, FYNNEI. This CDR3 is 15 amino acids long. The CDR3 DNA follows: TGTGCCAGCCAACCCGGGACAGGGGTGGCCGGGGAGCTGTTTTTT. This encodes CASQPGTGVAGELFF.

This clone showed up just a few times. CDR3 nucleotide sequence: TGTGCCAGTAATTTCAGGGGCCCTAATTCACCCCTCCACTTT. Translated: CASNFRGPNSPLHF. The chain combines TRBV19 with TRBJ1-6; possible D gene TRBD1, 6 bases. Germline V lookup: CDR1 LNHDA, CDR2 SQIVND (reference sequence). Trimming cost V 7 bases and J 6 bases, with 13 bases left between them. The CDR3 totals 14 residues. The full variable domain, with the rest looked up from reference TRBV19 and TRBJ1-6, is DGGITQSPKYLFRKEGQNVTLSCEQNLNHDAMYWYRQDPGQGLRLIYYSQIVNDFQKGDIAEGYSVSREKKESFPLTVTSAQKNPTAFYLCASNFRGPNSPLHFGNGTRLTVT.

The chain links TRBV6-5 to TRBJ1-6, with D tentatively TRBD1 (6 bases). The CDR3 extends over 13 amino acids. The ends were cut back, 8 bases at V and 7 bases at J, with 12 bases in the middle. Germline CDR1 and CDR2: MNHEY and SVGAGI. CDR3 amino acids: CASAAGVNSPLHF. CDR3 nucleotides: TGTGCCAGCGCGGCAGGGGTGAATTCACCCCTCCACTTT.

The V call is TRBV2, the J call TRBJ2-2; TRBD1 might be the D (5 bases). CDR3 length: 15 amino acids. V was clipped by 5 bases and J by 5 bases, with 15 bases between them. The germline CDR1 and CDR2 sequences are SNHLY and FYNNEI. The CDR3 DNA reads TGTGCCAGCAGTAACCTAAGGGGCCGGACCGGGGAGCTGTTTTTT. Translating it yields CASSNLRGRTGELFF. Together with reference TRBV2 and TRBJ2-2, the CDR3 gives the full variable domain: EPEVTQTPSHQVTQMGQEVILRCVPISNHLYFYWYRQILGQKVEFLVSFYNNEISEKSEIFDDQFSVERPDGSNFTLKIRSTKLEDSAMYFCASSNLRGRTGELFFGEGSRLTVL.

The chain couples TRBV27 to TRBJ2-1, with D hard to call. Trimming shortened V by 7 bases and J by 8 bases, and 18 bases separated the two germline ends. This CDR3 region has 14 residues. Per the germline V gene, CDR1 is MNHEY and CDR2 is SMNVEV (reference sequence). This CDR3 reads CASTSVPTEYEQFF. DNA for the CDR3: TGTGCCAGCACCTCAGTCCCGACCGAGTATGAGCAGTTCTTC.

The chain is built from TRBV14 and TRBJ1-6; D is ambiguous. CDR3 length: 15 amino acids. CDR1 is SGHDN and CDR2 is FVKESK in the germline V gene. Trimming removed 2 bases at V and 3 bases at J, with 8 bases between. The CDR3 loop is CASSQIGIYNSPLHF. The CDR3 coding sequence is TGTGCCAGCAGCCAAATTGGGATCTATAATTCACCCCTCCACTTT. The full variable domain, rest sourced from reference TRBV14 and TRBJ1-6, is EAGVTQFPSHSVIEKGQTVTLRCDPISGHDNLYWYRRVMGKEIKFLLHFVKESKQDESGMPNNRFLAERTGGTYSTLKVQPAELEDSGVYFCASSQIGIYNSPLHFGNGTRLTVT.

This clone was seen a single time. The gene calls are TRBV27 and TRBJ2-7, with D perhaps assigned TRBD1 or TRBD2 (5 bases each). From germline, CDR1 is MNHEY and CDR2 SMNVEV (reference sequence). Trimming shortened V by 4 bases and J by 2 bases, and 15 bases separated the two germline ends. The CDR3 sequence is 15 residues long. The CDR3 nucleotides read TGTGCCAGCAGTTCTGGCCGGGACCCAACCTACGAGCAGTACTTC. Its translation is CASSSGRDPTYEQYF.

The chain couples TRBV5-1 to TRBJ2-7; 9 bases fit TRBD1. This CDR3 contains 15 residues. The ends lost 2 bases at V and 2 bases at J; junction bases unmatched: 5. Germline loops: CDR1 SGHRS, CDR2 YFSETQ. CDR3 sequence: CASSFEGTGPYEQYF. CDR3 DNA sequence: TGCGCCAGCAGCTTCGAGGGGACAGGGCCCTACGAGCAGTACTTC.

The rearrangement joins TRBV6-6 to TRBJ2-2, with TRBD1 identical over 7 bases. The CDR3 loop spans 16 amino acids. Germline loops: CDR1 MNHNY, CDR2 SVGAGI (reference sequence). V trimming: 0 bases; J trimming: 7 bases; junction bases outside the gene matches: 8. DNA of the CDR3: TGTGCCAGCAGTTACTCCGGGCAGGGGGTGAACGGGGAGCTGTTTTTT. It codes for CASSYSGQGVNGELFF.

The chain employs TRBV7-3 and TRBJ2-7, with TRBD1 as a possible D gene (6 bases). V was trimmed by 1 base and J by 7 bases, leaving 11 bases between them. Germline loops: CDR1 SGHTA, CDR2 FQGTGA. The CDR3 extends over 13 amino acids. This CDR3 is CASSLNRATEQYF. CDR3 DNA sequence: TGTGCCAGCAGCTTAAACAGGGCTACTGAGCAGTACTTC.

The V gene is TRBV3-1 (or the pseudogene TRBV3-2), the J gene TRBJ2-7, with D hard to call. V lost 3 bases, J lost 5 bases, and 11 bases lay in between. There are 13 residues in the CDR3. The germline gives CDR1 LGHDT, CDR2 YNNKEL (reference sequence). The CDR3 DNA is TGTGCCAGCAGCCAGGTTTATGGAGACGAGCAGTACTTC. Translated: CASSQVYGDEQYF.

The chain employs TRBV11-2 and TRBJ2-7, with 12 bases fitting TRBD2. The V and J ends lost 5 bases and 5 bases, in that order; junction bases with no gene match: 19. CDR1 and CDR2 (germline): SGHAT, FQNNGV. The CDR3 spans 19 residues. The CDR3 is CASSLRLAGDPISMDEQYF. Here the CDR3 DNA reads TGTGCCAGCAGCCTTAGACTAGCGGGAGATCCTATTTCTATGGACGAGCAGTACTTC. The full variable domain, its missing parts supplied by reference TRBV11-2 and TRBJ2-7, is EAGVAQSPRYKIIEKRQSVAFWCNPISGHATLYWYQQILGQGPKLLIQFQNNGVVDDSQLPKDRFSAERLKGVDSTLKIQPAKLEDSAVYLCASSLRLAGDPISMDEQYFGPGTRLTVT.

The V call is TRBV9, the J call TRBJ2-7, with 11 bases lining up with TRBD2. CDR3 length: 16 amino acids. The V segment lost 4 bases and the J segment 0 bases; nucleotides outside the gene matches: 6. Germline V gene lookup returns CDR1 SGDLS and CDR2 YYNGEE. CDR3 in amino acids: CASSPLAGGNSYEQYF. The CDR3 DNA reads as TGTGCCAGCAGCCCCCTAGCGGGAGGCAACTCCTACGAGCAGTACTTC.

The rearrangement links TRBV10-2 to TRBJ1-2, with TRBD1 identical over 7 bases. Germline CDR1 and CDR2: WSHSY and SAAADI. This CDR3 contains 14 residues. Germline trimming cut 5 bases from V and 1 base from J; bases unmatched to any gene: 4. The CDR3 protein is CASSPTGVNYGYTF. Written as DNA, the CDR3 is TGCGCCAGCAGTCCTACAGGGGTTAACTATGGCTACACCTTC.